The entry below describes one TCR beta chain. The J segment lost 1 base and the V segment lost 1 base, leaving 11 bases of the junction unmatched. Germline V gene data show CDR1 as PRHDT and CDR2 as FYEKMQ (reference sequence). The CDR3 has 18 amino acids. The sample comes from a study of T cells in localized non-small cell lung cancer. Profiling relied on immunoSEQ multiplex PCR, and the TCRdb table lists in-frame clones only, not all of them. Of around 41,000 clones listed, 91% were seen once; the top ten hold over 9.5%. The chain employs TRBV13 and TRBJ1-1; 8 bases map to TRBD1. This sequence was found in a woman aged 35 to 70 with stage II lung adenocarcinoma. Material: PBMCs, obtained before any cancer treatment. The CDR3: CASSLAGRRGLPNTEAFF. CDR3 DNA: TGTGCCAGCAGCTTAGCGGGTCGCAGGGGGCTTCCGAACACTGAAGCTTTCTTT.